This TCR beta chain was documented in a study of CD8 T cells in Susac syndrome. RNA, at about 0.5 to 1 ug, was reverse transcribed with random hexamers. Across 54 Vbeta and 13 Jbeta, immunoSEQ multiplex PCR amplified TCR beta CDR3. TCRdb passed the immunoSEQ multiplex PCR reads through MiXCR, listing each CDR3 protein once. The repertoire has just under 150,000 distinct CDR3 sequences, approximately 94% of them found once; the top ten carry nearly 0.085%. In blood CD8+ and CD4+ T cells, TCR beta underwent sequencing. The TEMRA cells underwent FACS enrichment, while the CD8+ and CD4+ T cells underwent negative isolation. Input material: CD4+ T cells from PBMCs. The source is a human donor in good health.

The CDR3 DNA reads TGTGCCAGCAGCTTAGGGGAATACTCCTACGAGCAGTACTTC. Amino acid sequence: CASSLGEYSYEQYF. The chain couples TRBV7-9 to TRBJ2-7; D unresolved. The CDR3 totals 14 residues. Germline V gene sequence: CDR1 SEHNR, CDR2 FQNEAQ (reference sequence). The V end lost 1 base, the J end lost 0 bases, and 7 bases lay between the germline ends.